These T cell receptor beta chains were read from a single sample in a study of T-cell reconstitution after alpha-beta-depleted transplantation in children. TCRdb reanalysed the PCR reads using MiXCR and keeps one entry per CDR3 protein. Here the sample spans 400,000 to 550,000 distinct CDR3 sequences, 10% to 13% being singletons. Sequenced material: PBMCs, taken before TCRalphabeta/CD19-depleted stem cell transplant. The receptors stem from a child younger than 10 with inherited bone marrow failure, due to receive a stem cell transplant. The CDR3 runs from the conserved cysteine through the conserved F or W. D genes are given only for firm matches. Size values are once, few and many counts, or a class for expanded clones, and some rows have none.

cdr3_nt: TGCGCCAGCAGCCTAGATGCTCCCGGGACTAGCGTAGCCTACGAGCAGTACTTC
cdr3_aa: CASSLDAPGTSVAYEQYF
clone_size: many
v_call: TRBV4-3
j_call: TRBJ2-7
d_call: TRBD2

cdr3_nt: TGTGCCAGCAGTTATGACAGGGGGGACTATGGCTACACCTTC
cdr3_aa: CASSYDRGDYGYTF
clone_size: many
v_call: TRBV12-3/TRBV12-4
j_call: TRBJ1-2
d_call: TRBD1

cdr3_nt: TGTGCCAGCAGTAGAGGGTGGCCCTATAATTCACCCCTCCACTTT
cdr3_aa: CASSRGWPYNSPLHF
clone_size: many
v_call: TRBV12-3/TRBV12-4
j_call: TRBJ1-6
d_call: NA

cdr3_nt: TGTGCCATCAGTGTAGGGGGCAATGAGCAGTTCTTC
cdr3_aa: CAISVGGNEQFF
clone_size: NA
v_call: TRBV10-3
j_call: TRBJ2-1
d_call: NA

cdr3_nt: TGTGCCAGCAGTCGTATAGCGGGAGCTTACGAGCAGTACTTC
cdr3_aa: CASSRIAGAYEQYF
clone_size: many
v_call: TRBV6-1
j_call: TRBJ2-7
d_call: TRBD2

cdr3_nt: TGCAGTGCTAGTCAGGGTTCATGGGACAGGACGTACGAGCAGTACTTC
cdr3_aa: CSASQGSWDRTYEQYF
clone_size: few
v_call: TRBV20-1
j_call: TRBJ2-7
d_call: TRBD1

cdr3_nt: TGCGCCAGCAGCTTGGAGGCGGGAAATCGAAATGAGCAGTTCTTC
cdr3_aa: CASSLEAGNRNEQFF
clone_size: many
v_call: TRBV5-1
j_call: TRBJ2-1
d_call: NA

cdr3_nt: TGCAGTGCTAGGAGGCTAGCGGCCTCCTACGAGCAGTACTTC
cdr3_aa: CSARRLAASYEQYF
clone_size: few
v_call: TRBV20-1
j_call: TRBJ2-7
d_call: TRBD2

cdr3_nt: TGCGCCAGCAGTCAATCGCTCGCGAACACCGGGGAGCTGTTTTTT
cdr3_aa: CASSQSLANTGELFF
clone_size: many
v_call: TRBV23-1
j_call: TRBJ2-2
d_call: NA

cdr3_nt: TGTGCCAGCAGTCAAGACGCGGGAGGGGGGAATAATGAGCAGTTCTTC
cdr3_aa: CASSQDAGGGNNEQFF
clone_size: NA
v_call: TRBV12-3/TRBV12-4
j_call: TRBJ2-1
d_call: TRBD2

cdr3_nt: TGTGCCAGCAGTCTCCGACAGGGTGGACTGTTTTTT
cdr3_aa: CASSLRQGGLFF
clone_size: many
v_call: TRBV28
j_call: TRBJ1-4
d_call: TRBD1

cdr3_nt: TGTGCCAGCAGCTTAGAGCAGCTCGGGGAGCTGTTTTTT
cdr3_aa: CASSLEQLGELFF
clone_size: many
v_call: TRBV7-2
j_call: TRBJ2-2
d_call: NA

cdr3_nt: TGTGCCAGCGCCCCCAAGGGGCTCCCGACCCAGTACTTC
cdr3_aa: CASAPKGLPTQYF
clone_size: many
v_call: TRBV27
j_call: TRBJ2-5
d_call: NA

cdr3_nt: TGTGCCAGTAGTGGATTCGATAGGGACAGGGGCGTTTTCGACTATGGCTACACCTTC
cdr3_aa: CASSGFDRDRGVFDYGYTF
clone_size: NA
v_call: TRBV19
j_call: TRBJ1-2
d_call: TRBD1

cdr3_nt: TGTGCTAGCAGCTTAGACTTCACTAGCGCGGAGACCCAGTACTTC
cdr3_aa: CASSLDFTSAETQYF
clone_size: many
v_call: TRBV7-7
j_call: TRBJ2-5
d_call: TRBD2

cdr3_nt: TGTGCCAGCAGTGAGGACCCGTCCTACAATGAGCAGTTCTTC
cdr3_aa: CASSEDPSYNEQFF
clone_size: NA
v_call: TRBV25-1
j_call: TRBJ2-1
d_call: NA

cdr3_nt: TGCGCCAGCAGCGCCGGGACTAGCGGGAACACCGGGGAGCTGTTTTTT
cdr3_aa: CASSAGTSGNTGELFF
clone_size: many
v_call: TRBV12-3/TRBV12-4
j_call: TRBJ2-2
d_call: TRBD2

cdr3_nt: TGTGCCAGCAGCGCCCCACGTATCCCCGGGGAGCTGTTTTTT
cdr3_aa: CASSAPRIPGELFF
clone_size: many
v_call: TRBV9
j_call: TRBJ2-2
d_call: NA

cdr3_nt: TGCGCCAGCAGATTAGGAGGGAACTCCTACAATGAGCAGTTCTTC
cdr3_aa: CASRLGGNSYNEQFF
clone_size: many
v_call: TRBV5-1
j_call: TRBJ2-1
d_call: NA

cdr3_nt: TGCGCCAGCAGCTTGGCGGCGGGAGGATCCTACAATGAGCAGTTCTTC
cdr3_aa: CASSLAAGGSYNEQFF
clone_size: many
v_call: TRBV5-1
j_call: TRBJ2-1
d_call: TRBD2

cdr3_nt: TGCGCCAGCAGCCCTCCGGGACTAGCGGCTTTTCGCTCCTACGAGCAGTACTTC
cdr3_aa: CASSPPGLAAFRSYEQYF
clone_size: few
v_call: TRBV4-3
j_call: TRBJ2-7
d_call: TRBD2

cdr3_nt: TGTGCCAGCAGCCCCTACCAGAGGGGCTCCTACAATGAGCAGTTCTTC
cdr3_aa: CASSPYQRGSYNEQFF
clone_size: many
v_call: TRBV7-6
j_call: TRBJ2-1
d_call: NA

cdr3_nt: TGTGCCAGCAGTTATATCAGGTCTGGGGCCAACGTCCTGACTTTC
cdr3_aa: CASSYIRSGANVLTF
clone_size: many
v_call: TRBV6-5
j_call: TRBJ2-6
d_call: NA

cdr3_nt: TGCGCCAGCAGCTTGAGTCCTACTAGCGGGGAGTACAATGAGCAGTTCTTC
cdr3_aa: CASSLSPTSGEYNEQFF
clone_size: many
v_call: TRBV5-1
j_call: TRBJ2-1
d_call: TRBD2

cdr3_nt: TGTGCCAGCAGCTCGGACGGGCTATTAGCCAAAAACATTCAGTACTTC
cdr3_aa: CASSSDGLLAKNIQYF
clone_size: NA
v_call: TRBV7-8
j_call: TRBJ2-4
d_call: NA

cdr3_nt: TGCAGTGCAAGCGCGGACAGGGACACCGGGGAGCTGTTTTTT
cdr3_aa: CSASADRDTGELFF
clone_size: many
v_call: TRBV20-1
j_call: TRBJ2-2
d_call: TRBD1

cdr3_nt: TGTGCCAGCAGCCCCCGGGTCGGGGGGCAGGACACCGGGGAGCTGTTTTTT
cdr3_aa: CASSPRVGGQDTGELFF
clone_size: many
v_call: TRBV11-2
j_call: TRBJ2-2
d_call: NA

cdr3_nt: TGTGCCACCAAGACAGGGTGGGACTATGGCTACACCTTC
cdr3_aa: CATKTGWDYGYTF
clone_size: NA
v_call: TRBV24-1
j_call: TRBJ1-2
d_call: TRBD1

cdr3_nt: TGTGCCAGCACCACCCCCGGAGAGACCCAGTACTTC
cdr3_aa: CASTTPGETQYF
clone_size: many
v_call: TRBV27
j_call: TRBJ2-5
d_call: NA

cdr3_nt: TGCAGCGTTGGTGTGGGGCGGGGTGGCTACACCTTC
cdr3_aa: CSVGVGRGGYTF
clone_size: many
v_call: TRBV29-1
j_call: TRBJ1-2
d_call: NA

cdr3_nt: TGTGCCAGCACCTTCGGGTACAGCCAAGAGACCCAGTACTTC
cdr3_aa: CASTFGYSQETQYF
clone_size: many
v_call: TRBV28
j_call: TRBJ2-5
d_call: NA

cdr3_nt: TGCAGCGTTGAAGGGGGACAGGGAAGGGATGCAGATACGCAGTATTTT
cdr3_aa: CSVEGGQGRDADTQYF
clone_size: many
v_call: TRBV29-1
j_call: TRBJ2-3
d_call: TRBD1

cdr3_nt: TGCAGTGCTAGCAACGGCTACGAGCAGTACTTC
cdr3_aa: CSASNGYEQYF
clone_size: NA
v_call: TRBV20-1
j_call: TRBJ2-7
d_call: NA

cdr3_nt: TGCGCCAGCAGCCTCAAACCCAACTATATCACCGGGGAGCTGTTTTTT
cdr3_aa: CASSLKPNYITGELFF
clone_size: many
v_call: TRBV4-3
j_call: TRBJ2-2
d_call: NA